Below are 18 T cell receptor beta chains sequenced from a single sample in a study of chemoradiotherapy in HPV16-positive cancers. The repertoire was sequenced with immunoSEQ multiplex PCR; TCRdb's copy has only in-frame clones and lacks some. The repertoire has around 16,000 clones, roughly 80% of them found once; the top ten carry about 1.3%. The sample was collected from a patient who underwent chemoradiotherapy. The receptors originated from a human donor with HPV-associated anogenital cancer.

CDR3 in DNA: TGTGCCAGCAGCTCCTGGTCCAGTGGGGGGTATGGCTACACCTTC. Its translation is CASSSWSSGGYGYTF. The rearrangement links TRBV7-2 to TRBJ1-2; TRBD1 might be the D (5 bases). V shed 4 bases and J shed 5 bases, with 17 bases lying between them. Germline V gene sequence: CDR1 SGHTA, CDR2 FQGNSA. This CDR3 has 15 amino acids.

In its sample, this clone was seen a few times. The gene calls are TRBV7-9 and TRBJ1-1; 7 nucleotides line up with TRBD1. This CDR3 is 13 amino acids long. Unmatched junction bases numbered 4, after V lost 6 bases and J lost 3 bases. Germline CDR1 reads SEHNR; CDR2 reads FQNEAQ (reference sequence). The chain's CDR3 is CASRRGLDTEAFF. Written as DNA, the CDR3 is TGTGCCAGCAGAAGGGGGCTAGACACTGAAGCTTTCTTT.

This clone was seen a few times. This chain joins TRBV5-4 and TRBJ1-2; D might be TRBD1 (5 bases). CDR1 and CDR2 from the germline V gene are SGHNT and YYREEE (reference sequence). Trimming removed 4 bases at V and 4 bases at J, with 20 bases between. The CDR3 covers 16 residues. The CDR3 nucleotides read TGTGCCAGCAGCCCGGGGGTGGGGATACCGGGCTATGGCTACACCTTC. As protein: CASSPGVGIPGYGYTF.

The chain's CDR3 is CASSPETGRSYEQYF. CDR3 nucleotides: TGTGCCAGCAGCCCCGAGACAGGGAGGTCCTACGAGCAGTACTTC. The chain couples TRBV9 to TRBJ2-7, with a weak D call TRBD1 (7 bases). Trimming cost V 4 bases and J 1 base, with 15 bases left between them. CDR3 length: 15 amino acids. Germline lookup yields CDR1 SGDLS and CDR2 YYNGEE.

The V and J genes are TRBV12-1 and TRBJ1-1; the DNA was not used to check the table's D call, TRBD1. TRBV12-1 counts as a pseudogene. The CDR3 consists of 16 residues. The CDR3 loop is CASSRRDRTMDTEAFF. In DNA form, the CDR3 reads TGTGCCAGCAGCCGCCGGGACAGAACAATGGACACTGAAGCTTTCTTT.

The rearrangement joins TRBV29-1 to TRBJ2-1; D is unclear. V gave up 2 bases and J gave up 4 bases, with 0 bases separating them. The germline gives CDR1 SQVTM, CDR2 ANQGSEA. This CDR3 has 10 amino acids. In nucleotides, the CDR3 is TGCAGCGTTGAATACAATGAGCAGTTCTTC. Amino acid sequence: CSVEYNEQFF.

V gene TRBV29-1 combines with J gene TRBJ2-3; D not certain. CDR3 length: 11 residues. The V gene's germline CDR1 is SQVTM and CDR2 ANQGSEA. The V end lost 5 bases, the J end lost 3 bases, and 6 bases lay between the germline ends. The CDR3: CSVLQTDTQYF. The CDR3 DNA reads TGCAGCGTTCTACAAACAGATACGCAGTATTTT.

The genes are TRBV11-3 and TRBJ1-4; D is unclear. V was clipped by 3 bases and J by 0 bases, with 14 bases between them. From germline, CDR1 is SGHNT and CDR2 YENEEA. The CDR3 extends over 17 amino acids. The CDR3 loop is CASSFSIGRTTNEKLFF. CDR3 in DNA: TGTGCCAGCAGCTTCTCGATTGGTCGTACAACTAATGAAAAACTGTTTTTT.

This rearrangement joins TRBV5-8 to TRBJ2-5, with D possibly TRBD1 on 5 matching bases. From germline, CDR1 is SGHTS and CDR2 YDEGEE. The V end was cut by 4 bases, the J end by 6 bases, with 19 bases between. The CDR3 loop spans 15 amino acids. The CDR3 loop is CASSQGRAFRKTQYF. CDR3 bases: TGTGCCAGCAGCCAGGGTCGAGCTTTCCGAAAGACCCAGTACTTC.

In this sample, this clone turned up a few times. The V and J genes are TRBV30 and TRBJ1-1; D is perhaps TRBD1 (6 bases). The V and J ends lost 4 bases and 1 base respectively, with 10 bases between them. This CDR3 spans 13 amino acids. Germline V gene sequence: CDR1 GTSNPN, CDR2 SVGIG (reference sequence). The CDR3 DNA follows: TGTGCCTGGACCTCGGACAGGAACACTGAAGCTTTCTTT. Protein: CAWTSDRNTEAFF.

CDR3 in amino acids: CASSLDVSNTEAFF. The CDR3 coding sequence is TGTGCCAGCAGCTTAGATGTGTCGAACACTGAAGCTTTCTTT. This chain uses TRBV7-3 with TRBJ1-1; D call uncertain. Germline assignment: CDR1 SGHTA and CDR2 FQGTGA. Trimming removed 2 bases from V and 1 base from J, with 8 bases in between. The CDR3 is 14 amino acids. Variable domain in full (rest from reference TRBV7-3 and TRBJ1-1): GAGVSQTPSNKVTEKGKYVELRCDPISGHTALYWYRQSLGQGPEFLIYFQGTGAADDSGLPNDRFFAVRPEGSVSTLKIQRTERGDSAVYLCASSLDVSNTEAFFGQGTRLTVV.

The genes are TRBV25-1 and TRBJ1-2; D unclear. V lost 5 bases and J lost 4, with 23 bases in between. The CDR3 length is 17 residues. Germline V gene sequence: CDR1 MGHDK, CDR2 SYGVNS. CDR3 in amino acids: CASSPTSSPTPVYGYTF. For the CDR3, the DNA is TGTGCCAGCAGTCCAACATCCTCCCCGACCCCCGTCTATGGCTACACCTTC.

The chain is built from TRBV6-5 and TRBJ1-1; the D is unclear. From germline, CDR1 is MNHEY and CDR2 SVGAGI. The CDR3 length is 13 residues. Trimming cost V 0 bases and J 5 bases, with 7 bases left between them. The CDR3 is CASSYSVGTEAFF. The CDR3, as DNA: TGTGCCAGCAGTTACTCAGTGGGAACTGAAGCTTTCTTT.

This clone was observed a single time. The chain uses TRBV6-5 and TRBJ1-2; 10 nucleotides match TRBD1. With 2 bases clipped from V and 3 bases from J, the junction kept 3 bases outside the gene matches. Germline assignment: CDR1 MNHEY and CDR2 SVGAGI. The CDR3 spans 15 residues. The DNA for the CDR3 is TGTGCCAGCAGTTACGGGGACAGGGGAGACTATGGCTACACCTTC. Translating gives CASSYGDRGDYGYTF.

In DNA, the CDR3 is TGCAGCGTTTCGGAGGGGGGCCACCGCGAGCAGTACTTC. Its translation is CSVSEGGHREQYF. The rearrangement joins TRBV29-1 to TRBJ2-7; tentatively, D is TRBD1 or TRBD2 (6 bases each). Per the germline V gene, CDR1 is SQVTM and CDR2 is ANQGSEA. V was shortened by 5 bases and J by 6 bases, with 17 bases between the two germline ends. CDR3 length: 13 amino acids.

This chain connects TRBV7-2 to TRBJ2-2; D is perhaps TRBD1 (6 bases). CDR3 size: 14 residues. Trimming stripped 1 base from V and 8 bases from J, with 11 bases between. Germline V CDR1 and CDR2: SGHTA, FQGNSA. The CDR3 nucleotides are TGTGCCAGCAGCTTAGACAGGGTTACTGGGGAGCTGTTTTTT. Translation gives CASSLDRVTGELFF.

This clone has more than one count but fewer than ten. The J gene is TRBJ2-2, the V gene TRBV19, with TRBD2 matching 11 bases. Unmatched junction bases numbered 7, after V lost 6 bases and J lost 1 base. This CDR3 spans 17 amino acids. Germline CDR1 is LNHDA and CDR2 is SQIVND (reference sequence). CDR3 amino acids: CASSPISGGENTGELFF. CDR3 nucleotides: TGTGCCAGTAGCCCCATTAGCGGGGGGGAGAACACCGGGGAGCTGTTTTTT. Looking up the rest from reference TRBV19 and TRBJ2-2 gives the full variable domain: DGGITQSPKYLFRKEGQNVTLSCEQNLNHDAMYWYRQDPGQGLRLIYYSQIVNDFQKGDIAEGYSVSREKKESFPLTVTSAQKNPTAFYLCASSPISGGENTGELFFGEGSRLTVL.

This clone was found once. The chain joins TRBV11-3 to TRBJ1-1; D gene uncertain. Germline assignment: CDR1 SGHNT and CDR2 YENEEA. Trimming stripped 3 bases from V and 3 bases from J, with 8 bases between. CDR3 length equals 13 residues. The CDR3 protein is CASSLARDTEAFF. The CDR3 region has the DNA TGTGCCAGCAGCTTGGCCCGGGACACTGAAGCTTTCTTT.